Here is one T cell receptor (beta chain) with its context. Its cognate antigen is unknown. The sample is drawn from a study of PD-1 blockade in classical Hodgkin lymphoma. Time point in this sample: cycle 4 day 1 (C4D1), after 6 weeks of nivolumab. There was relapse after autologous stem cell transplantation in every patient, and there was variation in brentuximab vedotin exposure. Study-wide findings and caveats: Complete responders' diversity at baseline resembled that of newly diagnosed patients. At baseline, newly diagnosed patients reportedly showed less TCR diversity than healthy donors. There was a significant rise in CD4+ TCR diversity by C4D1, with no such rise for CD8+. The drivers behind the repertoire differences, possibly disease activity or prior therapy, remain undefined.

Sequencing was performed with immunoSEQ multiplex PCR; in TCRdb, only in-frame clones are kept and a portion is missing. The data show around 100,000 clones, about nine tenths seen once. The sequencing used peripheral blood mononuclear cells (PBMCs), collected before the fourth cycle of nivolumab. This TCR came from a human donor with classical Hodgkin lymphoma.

In nucleotides, the CDR3 is TGCGCCAGCAGCTTGCGACTAGCGGGGGGGCCTTTCGCAGAGACCCAGTACTTC. Its translation is CASSLRLAGGPFAETQYF. The chain has TRBV5-1 and TRBJ2-5, with 14 bases fitting TRBD2. Germline trimming cut 1 base from V and 4 bases from J; bases unmatched to any gene: 9. CDR3 length: 18 residues. The germline V gene encodes CDR1 SGHRS and CDR2 YFSETQ. Combining the CDR3 with reference TRBV5-1 and TRBJ2-5 gives the whole variable domain KAGVTQTPRYLIKTRGQQVTLSCSPISGHRSVSWYQQTPGQGLQFLFEYFSETQRNKGNFPGRFSGRQFSNSRSEMNVSTLELGDSALYLCASSLRLAGGPFAETQYFGPGTRLLVL.